Below, one T cell receptor (beta chain) is given with its context. Other nucleotide sequences from this sample produce the same CDR3. The sample comes from a study of control samples from healthy donors and cancer patients. The data were produced by immunoSEQ multiplex PCR, yet TCRdb's version contains in-frame clones alone and is incomplete. The sample lists tens of thousands of clones; under 90% were seen once. Sequencing input: blood. The sequence was collected from a man between 65 and 85 years old in good health.

The CDR3 loop is CASSLLALNTEAFF. The DNA of the CDR3 is TGTGCCAGCAGCTTATTGGCTCTGAACACTGAAGCTTTCTTT. The chain is built from TRBV7-2 and TRBJ1-1; no clear D. This CDR3 has 14 amino acids. Trimming left V 2 bases short and J 0 bases short, with 7 bases between. Germline assignment: CDR1 SGHTA and CDR2 FQGNSA. Complete variable domain (other parts from reference TRBV7-2 and TRBJ1-1): GAGVSQSPSNKVTEKGKDVELRCDPISGHTALYWYRQSLGQGLEFLIYFQGNSAPDKSGLPSDRFSAERTGGSVSTLTIQRTQQEDSAVYLCASSLLALNTEAFFGQGTRLTVV.